This T cell receptor (beta chain) comes out of a study of HIV-infected children after antiretroviral therapy interruption. Trimming cost V 4 bases and J 5 bases, with 15 bases left between them. The V gene's germline CDR1 is SGDLS and CDR2 YYNGEE. The CDR3 is 14 residues long. A 3' RACE protocol on RNA, with unique molecular identifiers, produced the TCR library. TCRdb fed the 3' RACE reads into MiXCR, producing one record per CDR3 protein. The data show more than 40,000 distinct CDR3 sequences, with approximately 4.3% seen just once and almost 0.7% held by the top ten. Treatment reported: PENTA 11 planned treatment interruption arm or continuous ART arm.

The receptor was derived from a pool of human donors with HIV. Specimen: CD45RA+ CD4+ T cells from PBMCs, pooled from several time points, collected from a donor given antiretroviral therapy, either interrupted or continuous. The sample's subset: naive CD4+ CD45RA+ CD45RO- T cells. The rearrangement uses TRBV9 and TRBJ2-5, with D perhaps TRBD2 (6 bases). The CDR3 DNA reads TGTGCCAGCAGCCCACGACTAGGAAGCGAGACCCAGTACTTC. Protein product: CASSPRLGSETQYF.